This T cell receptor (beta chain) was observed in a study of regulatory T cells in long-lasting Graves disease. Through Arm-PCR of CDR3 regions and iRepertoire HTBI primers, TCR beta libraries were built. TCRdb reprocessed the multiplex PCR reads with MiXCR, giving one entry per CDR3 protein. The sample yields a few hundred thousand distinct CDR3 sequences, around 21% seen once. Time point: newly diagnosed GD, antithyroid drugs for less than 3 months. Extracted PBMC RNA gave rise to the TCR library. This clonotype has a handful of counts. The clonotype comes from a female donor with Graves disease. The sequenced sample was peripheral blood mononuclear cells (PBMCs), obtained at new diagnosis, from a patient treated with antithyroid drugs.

The CDR3 protein is CASRLQGIAQDTQYF. The CDR3 bases are TGTGCCAGCAGACTACAGGGAATTGCCCAAGATACGCAGTATTTT. The chain uses TRBV6-2 or TRBV6-3 and TRBJ2-3; tentatively, D is TRBD1 (6 bases). The CDR3 sequence is 15 residues long. V lost 6 bases and J 5 bases, leaving 18 bases between the germline ends. Germline CDR1 MNHEY, CDR2 SVGEGT.